This paragraph reports one TCR beta chain. This clone's antigen is unknown. Base qualities were left out, and no much larger clone turns up one base away. This sample was included in a study of shared clonotypes between healthy human individuals (TCRdb year 2020). Context from the whole study: The cohort included three men and a couple of women between 18 and 49 years of age. For each donor, CD4 naive and CD4 memory were each given three plates, CD8 naive was given two plates, and CD8 memory was given one plate. The study deeply sequenced blood TCR repertoires of about 5 healthy adults to estimate repertoire size and the extent of clonotype sharing between individuals. Different laboratories and diverse techniques were used to prepare libraries and sequence TCR repertoires, to increase sequencing depth and limit assay-specific biases. Each donor's leukapheresis produced roughly between roughly 0.85 and 9.5 billion PBMCs. Paper-wide results and their limitations: Pairwise subsampling led to the expectation that sequencing depth would affect the degree of clonotype sharing among donors. The genetic and exposure-history diversity represented was limited by the small number of donors. Rarefaction of sorted-subset datasets indicated incomplete sequencing despite the large sequencing depth. Sharing across several donors was observed for about 5% of naive CD4, over 3% of naive CD8, over 2% of memory CD4, and approximately 0.41% of memory CD8 clonotypes. Compared with non-shared clonotypes, clonotypes shared by all four sorted-subset donors had higher generation probabilities. Estimated clonotype richness was generally larger for naive than for memory subsets. Sampling was restricted to blood, and TCR repertoires in tissue are likely to differ from TCR repertoires in blood.

The donors were healthy, HIV-negative adults with no recently reported acute infections or vaccinations. Every donor was a Caucasian adult living in Nashville, Tennessee, USA. CD4+ T cells were enriched by magnetic negative selection, after which naive cells were positively selected on CD45RA and the negative fraction was taken as the memory subset. After blood collection by leukapheresis, PBMCs were isolated using Ficoll-Histopaque density gradient centrifugation and then cryopreserved in the vapor phase of liquid nitrogen. Analytical flow cytometry was used to check the purity and quantity of every magnetically sorted T cell population. Genomic DNA was isolated from every sorted fraction and measured by UV absorbance on a Nanodrop 2000c. Using the deep immunoSEQ assay, TCR CDR3 regions were amplified from genomic DNA by multiplex PCR. Genomic DNA extracted from each cell subset was distributed evenly over all wells of several immunoSEQ 96-well plates, and each plate served as one replicate. Each replicate PCR for sorted subsets received around 200 ng genomic DNA, equal to 30,000 or so T cell genomes. The purified libraries were quantified using a Qubit 3.0 fluorometer, sized with a Bioanalyzer 2100, and then quantified again using the KAPA Library Quantification kit. Every immunoSEQ 96-well plate was sequenced on a dedicated single-read 150-cycle Illumina NextSeq 550 flow cell. The authors' pipeline ran thus. Because the immunoSEQ output included only junctional sequences and no quality scores, the filtering could not be the same as the filtering used for full-length reads. To assign V/J genes and CDR3, sequences were annotated against IMGT germline references using PyIR, a Python wrapper for IgBLAST v1.9. Reads were filtered out if the reads had weak V/J assignments (E-value above 1e-6), no CDR3, stop codons, out-of-frame junctions, or ambiguous translated residues. V3J clonotypes were defined by identical inferred V gene, J gene, and CDR3 amino acid sequence. To compute the percentage overlap between repertoires, the number of shared unique clonotypes was divided by the size of the smaller repertoire. Repertoire richness was assessed with RTK rarefaction, the Chao1 estimator, and Recon v2.1 estimates of unobserved clonotypes. Generation probabilities for all TCRbeta clonotypes obtained by the gDNA method from a few donors were computed using OLGA. The table was pulled from immuneACCESS by TCRdb, which kept in-frame rearrangements only. Such tables lose some clones; where checked, under half of the loss comes from unresolved V genes, and the rest has no known cause. Clonal size and the V and J genes are those of that table, whereas D and trimming came from the DNA. Recorded for this sample are some 1 million clones; roughly 75% of them occurred a single time. The ten largest clones represent approximately 1.5% of the sample.

This TCR came from a man younger than 30 in good health. The specimen sequenced was memory CD4+ T cells sorted from blood. The label giving this sample's cell subset or site can be read as: CD45RA-negative fraction.

CDR3 protein: CATSRVYLGTEAFF. The DNA is TGTGCCACCAGCAGAGTTTATTTGGGCACTGAAGCTTTCTTT. The chain was built from TRBV15 and TRBJ1-1, with no reliable assignment of the D segment. As encoded in the germline V gene (reference sequence), CDR1 is LNHNV while CDR2 is YYDKDF. The V end loses 1 base and the J end loses 4 bases, and a stretch of 10 bases separates them. The CDR3 covers 14 residues, taking in both the cysteine and the phenylalanine. Just the 42-base CDR3 DNA is kept, in frame starting at base 1.